This T cell receptor beta chain was retrieved from a study of blood T cells in healthy people across ages. Overall study results and limits: Estimated diversity across one million T cells was deemed an underestimate.

A word on this clonotype: Its antigen is undetermined.

The CDR3 runs 16 residues. The junction had 7 bases not matched to a gene; V was cut back by 3 bases and J by 3 bases. Alongside a J-beta primer mix, a sample-barcoded 5' primer served in a second PCR lasting roughly 6 to 11 cycles. TCRdb called the 5' RACE reads again in MiXCR, with one record for every CDR3 protein. The sample contains roughly 1 million distinct CDR3 sequences, approximately 26% of which appear only once. The same specimen was also included in a second study, on T cells of mothers and their children. In that study: Mothers yielded over 8.5 million CDR3 reads, children 2.5 million to 3 million each. Slightly, though not significantly, more overlap was seen in related than in unrelated mother-child pairs. None of the identified T cell clones proved to be persistent microchimeric clones.

The rearrangement links TRBV12-3 or TRBV12-4 to TRBJ1-2, with 10 nucleotides matching TRBD1. Specimen: blood. The clonotype was recovered from a girl aged 2-10 years in good health. CDR3 loop: CASSLGDRGDDYGYTF. CDR3 DNA: TGTGCCAGCAGTTTGGGGGACAGGGGAGATGACTATGGCTACACCTTC.